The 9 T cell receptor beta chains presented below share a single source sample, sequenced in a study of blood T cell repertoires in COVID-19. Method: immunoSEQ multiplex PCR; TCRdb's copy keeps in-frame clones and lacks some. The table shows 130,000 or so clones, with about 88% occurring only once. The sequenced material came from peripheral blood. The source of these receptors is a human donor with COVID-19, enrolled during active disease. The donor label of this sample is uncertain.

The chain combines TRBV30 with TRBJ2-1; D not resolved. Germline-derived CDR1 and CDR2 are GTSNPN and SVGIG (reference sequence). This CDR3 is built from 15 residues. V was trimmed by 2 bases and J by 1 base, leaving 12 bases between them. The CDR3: CAWSFGGRSYNEQFF. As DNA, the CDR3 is TGTGCCTGGAGTTTTGGCGGAAGGTCCTACAATGAGCAGTTCTTC.

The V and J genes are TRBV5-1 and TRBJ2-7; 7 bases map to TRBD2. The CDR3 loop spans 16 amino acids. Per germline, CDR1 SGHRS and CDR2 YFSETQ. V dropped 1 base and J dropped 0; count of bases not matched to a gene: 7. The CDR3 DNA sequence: TGCGCCAGCAGCTTGCCCCCGACTAGCAACTCCTACGAGCAGTACTTC. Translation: CASSLPPTSNSYEQYF. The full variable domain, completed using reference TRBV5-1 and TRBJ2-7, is KAGVTQTPRYLIKTRGQQVTLSCSPISGHRSVSWYQQTPGQGLQFLFEYFSETQRNKGNFPGRFSGRQFSNSRSEMNVSTLELGDSALYLCASSLPPTSNSYEQYFGPGTRLTVT.

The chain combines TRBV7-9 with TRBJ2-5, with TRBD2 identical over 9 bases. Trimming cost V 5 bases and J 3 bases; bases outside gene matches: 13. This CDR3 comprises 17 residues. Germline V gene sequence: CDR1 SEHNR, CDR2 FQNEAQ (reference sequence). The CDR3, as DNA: TGTGCCAGCAGCGGGAATGGGCCTGCGGGGGGGGAAGAGACCCAGTACTTC. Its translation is CASSGNGPAGGEETQYF. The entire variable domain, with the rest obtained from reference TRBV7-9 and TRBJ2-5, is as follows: DTGVSQNPRHKITKRGQNVTFRCDPISEHNRLYWYRQTLGQGPEFLTYFQNEAQLEKSRLLSDRFSAERPKGSFSTLEIQRTEQGDSAMYLCASSGNGPAGGEETQYFGPGTRLLVL.

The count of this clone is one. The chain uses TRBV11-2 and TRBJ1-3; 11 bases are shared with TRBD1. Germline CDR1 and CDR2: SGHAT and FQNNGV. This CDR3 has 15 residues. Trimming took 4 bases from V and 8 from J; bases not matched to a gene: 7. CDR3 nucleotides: TGTGCCAGCAGCTCTGGACAGGGGGCGGCGGACACCATATATTTT. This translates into CASSSGQGAADTIYF. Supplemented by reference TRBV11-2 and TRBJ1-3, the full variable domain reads EAGVAQSPRYKIIEKRQSVAFWCNPISGHATLYWYQQILGQGPKLLIQFQNNGVVDDSQLPKDRFSAERLKGVDSTLKIQPAKLEDSAVYLCASSSGQGAADTIYFGEGSWLTVV.

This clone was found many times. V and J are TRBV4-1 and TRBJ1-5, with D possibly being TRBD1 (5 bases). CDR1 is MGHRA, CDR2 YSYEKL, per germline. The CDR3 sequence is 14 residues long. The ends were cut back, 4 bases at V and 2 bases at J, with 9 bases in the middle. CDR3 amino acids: CASSPAGGNQPQHF. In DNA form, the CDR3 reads TGCGCCAGCAGCCCGGCGGGGGGCAATCAGCCCCAGCATTTT.

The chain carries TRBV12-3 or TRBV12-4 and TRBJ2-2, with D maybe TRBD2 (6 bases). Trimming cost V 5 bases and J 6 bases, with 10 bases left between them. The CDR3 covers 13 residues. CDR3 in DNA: TGTGCCAGCAGTGGGGGACTCCCCGGGGAGCTGTTTTTT. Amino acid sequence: CASSGGLPGELFF.

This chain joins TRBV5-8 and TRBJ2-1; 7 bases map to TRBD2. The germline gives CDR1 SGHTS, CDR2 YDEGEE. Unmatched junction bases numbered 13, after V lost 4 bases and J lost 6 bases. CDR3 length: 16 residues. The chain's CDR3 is CASSLREGGRSNEQFF. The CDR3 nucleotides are TGTGCCAGCAGCCTCAGGGAAGGCGGGAGAAGCAATGAGCAGTTCTTC.

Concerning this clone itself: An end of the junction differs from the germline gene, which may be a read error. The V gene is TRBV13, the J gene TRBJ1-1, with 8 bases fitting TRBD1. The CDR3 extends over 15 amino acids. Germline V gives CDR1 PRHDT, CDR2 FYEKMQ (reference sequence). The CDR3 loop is CPSSLGAQGGTEAFF. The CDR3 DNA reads TGTCCCAGCAGCTTAGGGGCACAGGGGGGGACTGAAGCTTTCTTT.

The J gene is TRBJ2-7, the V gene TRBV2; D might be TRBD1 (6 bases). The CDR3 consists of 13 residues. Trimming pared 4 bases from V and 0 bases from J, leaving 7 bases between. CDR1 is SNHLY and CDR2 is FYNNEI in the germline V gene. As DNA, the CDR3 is TGTGCCAGCAGTGTGGGGGCCTCCTACGAGCAGTACTTC. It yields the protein CASSVGASYEQYF.